This T cell receptor beta chain was retrieved from a study of T cell repertoires in cytomegalovirus infection. Germline trimming cut 5 bases from V and 8 bases from J; bases unmatched to any gene: 10. CDR3 length: 15 residues. The germline CDR1 and CDR2 sequences are SNHLY and FYNNEI. General observations from the study: Cumulative frequency of public TCR beta families picked out carriers of CMV plus the relevant HLA. In two of eight donors, the top clonotype was HLA-C-restricted CMV-specific.

Ten or more counts support this clonotype. Its target is not known. In TCRdb, the reads were re-called with MiXCR into one record per CDR3 protein. The repertoire holds under 600,000 distinct CDR3 sequences, with approximately 16% as singletons. The genes are TRBV2 and TRBJ1-4; 8 bases match TRBD1. The clonotype was recovered from a human donor in good health (CMV status not recorded). Some clones in this sample may be carry-over from other donors' samples. Sequenced input: CD8+ T cells from PBMCs. CDR3 amino acids: CASSRSGTGIEKLFF. The DNA of the CDR3 is TGTGCCAGCAGTCGTTCCGGGACAGGAATCGAAAAACTGTTTTTT.